This T cell receptor (beta chain) came from a study of human T cells and chemical hapten exposure. This sample's time point: patch test 3, about 24 weeks after DPC sensitization. Treatment in this sample: therapeutic diphenylcyclopropenone sensitization with weekly scalp DPC. Each CDR3 protein is one row after TCRdb ran MiXCR on the RACE reads. The sample comprises fewer than 200,000 distinct CDR3 sequences, about a quarter of which are singletons, and 2% to 2.5% rests with the top ten. This clonotype was observed a few times. CDR3 length equals 17 residues. Germline-derived CDR1 and CDR2 are SGDLS and YYNGEE. With 3 bases clipped from V and 7 bases from J, the junction kept 15 bases outside the gene matches.

The chain carries TRBV9 and TRBJ1-3; 8 bases match TRBD1. The source was whole blood, collected in connection with sensitization to the hapten diphenylcyclopropenone (DPC). The clonotype comes from a woman younger than 30 with alopecia areata. Some clones in this sample may be carry-over from other donors' samples. The CDR3 loop is CASSARPTGTGGNTIYF. The CDR3, as DNA: TGTGCCAGCAGCGCCAGACCAACCGGGACAGGCGGGAACACCATATATTTT.